The sequence of this T cell receptor (beta chain) was determined in a study of blood T cells in healthy people across ages (dated by TCRdb to the mid-2010s). Turning to the overall study: In model experiments, roughly one uniquely barcoded TCR beta cDNA molecule per two T cells was captured by template switching. Using deep sequencing normalized with unique cDNA molecular identifiers, the study measured how TCR beta repertoire diversity changes with age. Donors were grouped into four age groups: young (average 16 years), middle-aged (under 40), aged (about 60) and long-lived (around 80). To avoid experimental bias, donors of different ages were randomly spread across the sequencing lanes. The study analyzed two additional independent replicas of 1 million unique cDNA reads from the same blood draw for two donors, one aged 18 to 29 and one aged 80 or older.

V gives up 0 bases and J gives up 1 base, and the segment between their germline ends measures 7 bases. The germline V gene (reference sequence) yields SGHAT for CDR1 and FQDESV for CDR2. From its cysteine to its phenylalanine, the CDR3 spans 15 amino acids. Kept here is only the CDR3 DNA, which spans 45 bases and is read in frame from base 1. Systemically healthy Caucasian individuals from Russia, roughly 40 in total and aged roughly 6 to 100 years, were included as donors. Each donor gave 8 to 10 milliliters of peripheral blood, collected into EDTA-treated Vacutainer tubes. PBMCs were isolated by Ficoll-Paque density-gradient centrifugation, with at least 7 million obtained per sample. Total RNA, at least 6 micrograms per sample, was extracted from PBMCs with Trizol reagent. Naive CD45RAhigh/CD27high T cell percentages were measured by flow cytometry on a PBMC aliquot from every donor. Results the study describes overall, beyond this receptor: Estimates of total diversity from one million sequenced T cells were regarded as lower bounds and underestimates. A strong correlation was found between observed TCR beta diversity and the percentage of naive T cells measured by flow cytometry. Since profiling was done on bulk unsorted PBMCs, naive and antigen-experienced compartments could not be conclusively compared. Donor CMV infection status was unknown, potentially confounding age-related changes in expanded clonotypes. Compared with the aged group, the long-lived group had more naive CD4+ T cells, fewer expanded clones and increased TCR diversity, suggesting age selection. Observed TCR beta diversity per million T cells fell roughly linearly with age, and a significant reduction was already apparent by age around 40.

As for this clonotype: Its cognate antigen has yet to be identified. Base qualities are missing; no much larger clone stands one base away.

The library was produced with 5' RACE. These reads were obtained on an Illumina HiSeq 2500. A second about 6 to 11 cycle PCR used a sample-barcoded 5' primer and a J-beta primer mix. A template-switch 5' adaptor carrying 12 random nucleotides introduced a unique molecular identifier onto each TCR beta cDNA molecule. Each sample yielded at least 2.5 million CDR3-containing paired-end reads. First-strand cDNA synthesis was performed from all RNA using the Mint cDNA synthesis kit, with priming by a TRBC-specific oligonucleotide. All cDNA was treated with uracil-DNA glycosylase and then went through a first 18-cycle PCR with the universal primers M1SS and BC2_uni_R. On the study's bioinformatics: Normalization of each sample was performed by random selection of 1 million high-quality reads, each carrying a distinct molecular identifier. Instead of being binned into consensus sequences, reads with shared molecular identifiers were discarded. MiTCR, with a Q25 quality threshold and the strictest error-elimination algorithm, was used for CDR3 identification, clonotype clustering and error correction. A nonparametric unseen species model with Euler transformation was used to estimate lower-bound total TCR beta diversity. TCRdb's own reprocessing of the public reads used fastp at Q25 and MiXCR and kept productive beta chains. Under each unique CDR3 protein, matching rows form one entry showing the most common genes and DNA. TCRdb, not the authors, supplied the V and J calls. The sample has about 280,000 distinct CDR3 sequences on record, around 30% of them singletons. 29% of the sample is taken by the ten largest.

Sequenced material: blood. The receptor was derived from a woman in her 70s in good health. The receptor chain draws on TRBV11-1 and TRBJ2-1, with no confidently assigned D gene. The DNA sequence is TGTGCCAGCAGCTTAGCGACCGAGTCCTACAATGAGCAGTTCTTC. Translated, this is CASSLATESYNEQFF.